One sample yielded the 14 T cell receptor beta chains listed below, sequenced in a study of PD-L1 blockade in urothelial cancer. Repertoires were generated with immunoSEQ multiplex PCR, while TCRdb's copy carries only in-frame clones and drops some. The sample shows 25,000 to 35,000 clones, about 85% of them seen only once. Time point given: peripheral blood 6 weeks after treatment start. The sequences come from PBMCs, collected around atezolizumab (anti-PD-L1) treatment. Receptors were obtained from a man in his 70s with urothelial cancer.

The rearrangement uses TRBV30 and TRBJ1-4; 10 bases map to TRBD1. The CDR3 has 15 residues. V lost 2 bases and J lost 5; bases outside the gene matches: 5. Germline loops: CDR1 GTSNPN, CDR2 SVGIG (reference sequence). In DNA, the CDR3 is TGTGCCTGGAGTAGCGGGGGACAGGGGAATGAAAAACTGTTTTTT. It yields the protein CAWSSGGQGNEKLFF.

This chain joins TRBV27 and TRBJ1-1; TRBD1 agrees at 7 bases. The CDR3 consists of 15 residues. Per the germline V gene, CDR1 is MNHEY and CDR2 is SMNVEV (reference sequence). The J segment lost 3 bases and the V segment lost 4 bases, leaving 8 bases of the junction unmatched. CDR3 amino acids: CASSSWTGGDTEAFF. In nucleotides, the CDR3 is TGTGCCAGCAGTTCTTGGACAGGCGGGGACACTGAAGCTTTCTTT.

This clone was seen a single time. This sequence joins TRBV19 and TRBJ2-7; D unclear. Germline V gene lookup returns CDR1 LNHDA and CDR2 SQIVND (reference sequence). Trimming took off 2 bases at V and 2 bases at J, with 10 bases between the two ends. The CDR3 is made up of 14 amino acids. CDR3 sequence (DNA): TGTGCCAGTAGTATACACCGCGGAACCTACGAGCAGTACTTC. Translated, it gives CASSIHRGTYEQYF.

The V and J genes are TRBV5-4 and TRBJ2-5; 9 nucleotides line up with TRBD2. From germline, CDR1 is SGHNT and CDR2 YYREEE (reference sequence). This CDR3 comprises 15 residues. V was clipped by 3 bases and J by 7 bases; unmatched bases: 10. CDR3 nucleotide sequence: TGTGCCAGCAGCTCGGTGGCGGGGGGGCAGCGGACCCAGTACTTC. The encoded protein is CASSSVAGGQRTQYF.

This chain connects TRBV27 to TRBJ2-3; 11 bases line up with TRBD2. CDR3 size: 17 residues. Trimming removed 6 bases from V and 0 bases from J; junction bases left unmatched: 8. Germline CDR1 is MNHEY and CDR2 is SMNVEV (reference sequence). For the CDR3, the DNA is TGTGCCAGCAGACTTTCTTGGACTAGCGGGAGCACAGATACGCAGTATTTT. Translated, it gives CASRLSWTSGSTDTQYF.

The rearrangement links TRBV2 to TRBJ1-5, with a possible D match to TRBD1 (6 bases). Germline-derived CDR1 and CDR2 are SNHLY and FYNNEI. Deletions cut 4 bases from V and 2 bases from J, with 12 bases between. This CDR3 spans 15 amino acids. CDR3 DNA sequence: TGTGCCAGCAGTGCCGAGCAGGGGCGCAATCAGCCCCAGCATTTT. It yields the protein CASSAEQGRNQPQHF.

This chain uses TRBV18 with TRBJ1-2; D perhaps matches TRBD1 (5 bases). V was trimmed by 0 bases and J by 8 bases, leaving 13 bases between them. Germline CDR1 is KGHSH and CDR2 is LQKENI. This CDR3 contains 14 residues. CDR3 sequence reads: CASSPPGLPQGYTF. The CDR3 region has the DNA TGTGCCAGCTCACCACCGGGACTACCCCAAGGCTACACCTTC.

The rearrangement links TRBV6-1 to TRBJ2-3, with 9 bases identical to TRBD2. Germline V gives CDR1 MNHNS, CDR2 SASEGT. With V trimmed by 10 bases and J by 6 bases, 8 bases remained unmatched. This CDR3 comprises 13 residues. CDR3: CANQAGGADTQYF. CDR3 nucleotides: TGTGCCAACCAAGCGGGAGGCGCGGATACGCAGTATTTT.

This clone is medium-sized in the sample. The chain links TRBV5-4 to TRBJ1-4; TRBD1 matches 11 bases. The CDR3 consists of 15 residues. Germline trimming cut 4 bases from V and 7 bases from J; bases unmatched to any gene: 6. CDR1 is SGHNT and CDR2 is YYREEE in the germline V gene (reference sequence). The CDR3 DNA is TGTGCCAGCAGCACAGGACAGGGGGCAGGTGAAAAACTGTTTTTT. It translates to CASSTGQGAGEKLFF.

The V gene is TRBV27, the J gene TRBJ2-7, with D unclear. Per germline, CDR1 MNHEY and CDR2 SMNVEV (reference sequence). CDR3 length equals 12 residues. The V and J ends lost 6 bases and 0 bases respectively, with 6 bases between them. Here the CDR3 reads CASRRSSYEQYF. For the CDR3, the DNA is TGTGCCAGCAGGAGAAGCTCCTACGAGCAGTACTTC.

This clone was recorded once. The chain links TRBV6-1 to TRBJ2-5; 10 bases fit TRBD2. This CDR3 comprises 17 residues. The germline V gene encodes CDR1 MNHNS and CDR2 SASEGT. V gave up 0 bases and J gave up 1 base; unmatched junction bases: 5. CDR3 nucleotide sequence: TGTGCCAGCAGTGAAGCGGCGTCTAGCGGGAGCCAAGAGACCCAGTACTTC. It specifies CASSEAASSGSQETQYF.

The CDR3 protein is CASSKVLAEHPADTQYF. In DNA, the CDR3 is TGTGCCAGCAGCAAAGTCTTAGCGGAACACCCGGCAGATACGCAGTATTTT. This chain links TRBV21-1 with TRBJ2-3; the tabulated D call, TRBD2, remains unverified against the DNA. TRBV21-1 is a pseudogene locus. The CDR3 totals 17 residues.

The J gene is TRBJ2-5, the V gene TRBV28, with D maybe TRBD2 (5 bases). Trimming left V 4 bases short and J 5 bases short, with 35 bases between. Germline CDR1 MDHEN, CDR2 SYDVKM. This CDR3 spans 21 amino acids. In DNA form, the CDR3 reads TGTGCCAGCAGTTCGCGAAGGGTAGGGCTTCAGAGGGAGAGGAGATGGGAGACCCAGTACTTC. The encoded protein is CASSSRRVGLQRERRWETQYF.

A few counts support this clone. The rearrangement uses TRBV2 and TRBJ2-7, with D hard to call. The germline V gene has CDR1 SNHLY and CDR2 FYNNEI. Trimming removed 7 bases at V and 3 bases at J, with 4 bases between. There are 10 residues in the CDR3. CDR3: CASNIYEQYF. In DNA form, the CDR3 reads TGTGCCAGCAATATCTACGAGCAGTACTTC.